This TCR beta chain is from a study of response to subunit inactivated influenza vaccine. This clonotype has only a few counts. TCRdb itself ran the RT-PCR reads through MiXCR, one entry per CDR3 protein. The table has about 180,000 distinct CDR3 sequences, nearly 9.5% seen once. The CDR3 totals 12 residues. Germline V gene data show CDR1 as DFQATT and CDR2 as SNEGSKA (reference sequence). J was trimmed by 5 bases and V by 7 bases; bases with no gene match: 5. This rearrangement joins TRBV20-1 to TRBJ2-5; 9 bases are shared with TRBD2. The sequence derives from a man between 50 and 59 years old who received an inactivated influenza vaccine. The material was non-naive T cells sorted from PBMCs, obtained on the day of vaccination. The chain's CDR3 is CSGLAGVETQYF. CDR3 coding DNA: TGCAGTGGCTTAGCGGGGGTGGAGACCCAGTACTTC.